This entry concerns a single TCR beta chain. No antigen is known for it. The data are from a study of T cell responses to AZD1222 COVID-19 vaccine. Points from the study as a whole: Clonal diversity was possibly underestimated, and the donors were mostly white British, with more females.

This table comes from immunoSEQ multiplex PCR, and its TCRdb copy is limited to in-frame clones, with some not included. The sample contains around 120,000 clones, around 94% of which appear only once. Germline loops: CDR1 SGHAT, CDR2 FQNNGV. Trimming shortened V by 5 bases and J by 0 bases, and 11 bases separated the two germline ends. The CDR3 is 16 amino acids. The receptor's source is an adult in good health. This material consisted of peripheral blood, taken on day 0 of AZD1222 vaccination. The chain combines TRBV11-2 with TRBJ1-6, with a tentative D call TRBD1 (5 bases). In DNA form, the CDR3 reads TGTGCCAGCAGCACCAACAGGTTCTCCTATAATTCACCCCTCCACTTT. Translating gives CASSTNRFSYNSPLHF.